This section outlines one T cell receptor (beta chain) sequence together with its context. Its antigen is not yet known. Within one base of it there is no much larger clone, and no base qualities were kept. These data come from a study of early T cells in non-severe SARS-CoV-2 infection (dated by TCRdb to the early 2020s). Concerning the study at large: Because TCR sequencing relied on bulk RNA taken from unsorted whole blood, pairing of alpha and beta chains was not possible.

Library construction relied on 5' RACE. The sequencer listed for this sample is NextSeq 500. The TCR library protocol attached unique molecular identifiers to individual cDNA molecules to correct for sequencing error and PCR bias. Both TCR alpha and beta chains were sequenced, and tight co-correlation was observed between alpha and beta sequence abundances in each sample. As for the original processing: Decombinator V4 was used to perform V gene, J gene and CDR3 annotation of TCR sequences. Expanded TCRs were defined as changing significantly between any two time points under a Poisson model with p below 0.0001. Abundances of TCRs were expressed as counts per million after normalisation to the total number of TCRs sequenced in each sample. TRAV1-2 paired with TRAJ12, TRAJ20 or TRAJ33 defined MAIT TCRs, while TRAV10 paired with TRAJ18 defined iNKT TCRs. VDJdb, accessed 1 November 2021, was searched for CMV, EBV and SARS-CoV-2 annotated TCRs, excluding TCRs annotated for multiple antigens. TCRdb ran its own pipeline on the public reads, namely fastp trimming at Q25 and MiXCR clone calling, and kept in-frame beta chains. Identical CDR3 protein sequences are pooled into one entry, listed with their most common genes and DNA. None of the V and J calls come from the authors' own analysis; TCRdb made them. The sample yields about 69,000 distinct CDR3 sequences; around a tenth were counted once. In total, the top ten clones hold less than 6.5% of the sample.

Set within a cohort of healthcare workers in London, UK, this nested case-control study involved weekly PCR testing of nasopharyngeal swabs along with blood sampling. Between 23 and 31 March 2020, the week of the UK lockdown, healthcare workers were enrolled and then followed up weekly for as long as 16 weeks. The study at large found these results: VDJdb matching was skewed toward anti-spike CD8 responses and likely underestimated virus-specific expansions, missing private and CD4 specificities.

The CDR3 covers 16 residues, taking in both the cysteine and the phenylalanine. Just CDR3 DNA is preserved here, 48 bases in frame from base 1. Ends trimmed: V by 0 bases, J by 0 bases; bases unmatched to a gene: 4. In the germline V gene (reference sequence), CDR1 corresponds to MNHNY and CDR2 to SVGAGI. This clonotype was sampled from an adult who was a healthcare worker with PCR-confirmed SARS-CoV-2 infection or an uninfected control (not recorded which). Here the chain combines TRBV6-6 and TRBJ2-7, with 8 bases in between that match TRBD1. The material sequenced was whole blood. The CDR3 protein sequence reads: CASSYSRQGSSYEQYF. The bases read TGTGCCAGCAGTTACTCCCGACAGGGGAGCTCCTACGAGCAGTACTTC.